These 27 T cell receptor beta chains came from one sample sequenced in a study of T-cell memory formation after mild COVID-19. Each CDR3 protein is one row after TCRdb ran MiXCR on the 5' RACE reads. This sample has 84,000 or so distinct CDR3 sequences, with roughly 13% found just once. Sample: PBMCs or a T cell subset sorted from them (not recorded which). The receptor source for this set is an adult woman who had mild COVID-19 (a few samples of this study predate the infection). Cell type and time point are not known.

This clonotype was seen only a few times. The chain carries TRBV30 and TRBJ1-3; no clear D gene. Germline values: CDR1 GTSNPN, CDR2 SVGIG (reference sequence). Trimming pared 3 bases from V and 0 bases from J, leaving 12 bases between. The CDR3 is made up of 15 amino acids. The CDR3, as DNA: TGTGCCTGGAGAGCAGCTACCTACTCTGGAAACACCATATATTTT. Its protein is CAWRAATYSGNTIYF.

There are a few counts of this clonotype. CDR3 sequence reads: CASSEEGANTEAFF. The CDR3 bases are TGTGCCAGCAGTGAAGAGGGGGCGAACACTGAAGCTTTCTTT. V gene TRBV2 combines with J gene TRBJ1-1; 7 bases fit TRBD1. With 1 base clipped from V and 1 base from J, the junction kept 0 bases outside the gene matches. The CDR3 runs 14 residues. Per germline, CDR1 SNHLY and CDR2 FYNNEI. Full variable domain (rest looked up from reference TRBV2 and TRBJ1-1): EPEVTQTPSHQVTQMGQEVILRCVPISNHLYFYWYRQILGQKVEFLVSFYNNEISEKSEIFDDQFSVERPDGSNFTLKIRSTKLEDSAMYFCASSEEGANTEAFFGQGTRLTVV.

In its sample, this clonotype was seen many times. The rearrangement uses TRBV20-1 and TRBJ2-7, with D unresolved. This CDR3 spans 12 amino acids. The germline gives CDR1 DFQATT, CDR2 SNEGSKA (reference sequence). Trimming stripped 0 bases from V and 6 bases from J, with 9 bases between. CDR3 amino acids: CSARDSRAEQYF. CDR3 in DNA: TGCAGTGCTAGAGACTCTAGGGCCGAGCAGTACTTC.

The genes are TRBV9 and TRBJ1-4; TRBD1 might be the D (6 bases). This CDR3 has 16 residues. The V gene lost 4 bases and the J gene lost 0 bases, with 13 bases spanning the gap. Germline V gives CDR1 SGDLS, CDR2 YYNGEE. CDR3 coding DNA: TGTGCCAGCAGCCTCGGACAGATTACAACTAATGAAAAACTGTTTTTT. Its protein product is CASSLGQITTNEKLFF.

This clonotype has a handful of counts. The chain couples TRBV15 to TRBJ2-1; perhaps TRBD2 as D (5 bases). The CDR3 runs to 16 residues. V was pared by 4 bases and J by 4 bases, with 17 bases between. Germline CDR1 is LNHNV and CDR2 is YYDKDF (reference sequence). CDR3 region: CATSTPASYRYNEQFF. In DNA form, the CDR3 reads TGTGCCACCAGCACACCTGCTAGCTATAGGTACAATGAGCAGTTCTTC.

The chain recombines TRBV9 with TRBJ2-6, with D tentatively TRBD1 (6 bases). Trimming took off 7 bases at V and 0 bases at J, with 14 bases between the two ends. CDR1 is SGDLS and CDR2 is YYNGEE in the germline V gene. The CDR3 sequence is 16 residues long. CDR3 region: CASAVGQGSGANVLTF. Here the CDR3 DNA reads TGTGCCAGCGCCGTGGGACAAGGCTCTGGGGCCAACGTCCTGACTTTC.

This clonotype has only a few counts. The V gene is TRBV20-1, the J gene TRBJ2-7, with 7 positions matching TRBD2. CDR3 length: 13 amino acids. Germline V gives CDR1 DFQATT, CDR2 SNEGSKA (reference sequence). V gave up 6 bases and J gave up 1 base; unmatched junction bases: 6. CDR3 amino acids: CSAGGTTSYEQYF. The CDR3 coding sequence is TGCAGTGCGGGCGGGACTACTTCCTACGAGCAGTACTTC.

This clonotype occurred a few times. The chain combines TRBV6-2 or TRBV6-3 with TRBJ2-7, with TRBD2 identical over 7 bases. The junction had 2 bases not matched to a gene; V was cut back by 3 bases and J by 3 bases. The CDR3 consists of 13 residues. From germline, CDR1 is MNHEY and CDR2 SVGEGT. CDR3 in DNA: TGTGCCAGCAGTTATCAGCGGGGCTACGAGCAGTACTTC. Translated, it gives CASSYQRGYEQYF.

The chain uses TRBV7-9 and TRBJ1-1; D is undetermined. This CDR3 contains 17 residues. V gave up 5 bases and J gave up 4 bases, with 23 bases separating them. CDR1 and CDR2 from the germline V gene are SEHNR and FQNEAQ (reference sequence). CDR3 sequence reads: CASSAGSPSVDGTEAFF. The CDR3 DNA reads as TGTGCCAGCAGCGCCGGGTCACCTTCGGTAGACGGCACTGAAGCTTTCTTT.

DNA for the CDR3: TGTGCCACCAGCAGAGACAGGGGTGGGGCCAACGTCCTGACTTTC. Protein sequence: CATSRDRGGANVLTF. The rearrangement links TRBV15 to TRBJ2-6, with D perhaps TRBD1 (6 bases). The V gene's germline CDR1 is LNHNV and CDR2 YYDKDF (reference sequence). The CDR3 contains 15 residues. V was shortened by 0 bases and J by 3 bases, with 6 bases between the two germline ends.

The J gene is TRBJ2-2, the V gene TRBV5-6, with D hard to call. The CDR3 extends over 11 amino acids. Germline V lookup: CDR1 SGHDT, CDR2 YYEEEE. The ends were cut back, 5 bases at V and 3 bases at J, with 2 bases in the middle. The CDR3 DNA reads TGTGCCAGCAGTTACACCGGGGAGCTGTTTTTT. Translation gives CASSYTGELFF. Drawing the rest from reference TRBV5-6 and TRBJ2-2, the complete variable domain is DAGVTQSPTHLIKTRGQQVTLRCSPKSGHDTVSWYQQALGQGPQFIFQYYEEEERQRGNFPDRFSGHQFPNYSSELNVNALLLGDSALYLCASSYTGELFFGEGSRLTVL.

CDR3 bases: TGTGCCAGTAGTATTGGGGGGATAAACTCCTACAATGAGCAGTTCTTC. Translating it yields CASSIGGINSYNEQFF. V is TRBV19 and J is TRBJ2-1; a possible D gene is TRBD2 (6 bases). Deletions cut 3 bases from V and 0 bases from J, with 12 bases between. From germline, CDR1 is LNHDA and CDR2 SQIVND (reference sequence). The CDR3 loop spans 16 amino acids.

This clonotype was counted only a few times. This sequence joins TRBV7-2 and TRBJ1-2; D is ambiguous. V lost 4 bases, J lost 4 bases, and 10 bases lay in between. From germline, CDR1 is SGHTA and CDR2 FQGNSA. This CDR3 region has 13 residues. The CDR3, as DNA: TGTGCCAGCAGCTCCACAGCATTCTATGGCTACACCTTC. Its translation is CASSSTAFYGYTF.

This clonotype turned up a few times. The chain carries TRBV7-6 and TRBJ2-7; 7 bases fit TRBD1. The CDR3 is 15 amino acids. J gave up 0 bases and V 0 bases, and 2 bases lay outside the gene matches. CDR1 SGHVS and CDR2 FNYEAQ come from the germline V gene. The CDR3: CASSLAGDSSYEQYF. Written as DNA, the CDR3 is TGTGCCAGCAGCTTAGCCGGGGACAGCTCCTACGAGCAGTACTTC.

This clonotype has a handful of counts. The rearrangement links TRBV20-1 to TRBJ1-2; 7 bases map to TRBD1. V shed 3 bases, J shed 3 bases, and the junction held 4 bases outside the gene matches. The CDR3 sequence is 13 residues long. Looked up from germline, CDR1 is DFQATT and CDR2 is SNEGSKA (reference sequence). The CDR3 region has the DNA TGCAGTGCTAGCCAAGACAGGGACTATGGCTACACCTTC. It translates to CSASQDRDYGYTF.

This chain joins TRBV5-8 and TRBJ2-1; 7 nucleotides agree with TRBD2. J gave up 0 bases and V 2 bases, and 2 bases lay outside the gene matches. Germline V gene data show CDR1 as SGHTS and CDR2 as YDEGEE. The CDR3 is made up of 15 amino acids. The CDR3 sequence is CASSLAGSSYNEQFF. The CDR3 DNA is TGTGCCAGCAGCTTAGCGGGGAGCTCCTACAATGAGCAGTTCTTC.

This chain joins TRBV4-1 and TRBJ2-3; 9 bases are shared with TRBD2. V lost 2 bases, J lost 2 bases, and 5 bases stayed unmatched. The CDR3 is 16 residues long. Germline values: CDR1 MGHRA, CDR2 YSYEKL. The CDR3 is CASSQKLAGVTDTQYF. The CDR3 coding sequence is TGCGCCAGCAGCCAAAAACTAGCGGGCGTCACAGATACGCAGTATTTT.

This clonotype appeared once. This chain uses TRBV6-6 with TRBJ2-3, with 12 bases lining up with TRBD2. The CDR3 loop spans 16 amino acids. Germline CDR1 is MNHNY and CDR2 is SVGAGI (reference sequence). V shed 4 bases, J shed 5 bases, and the junction held 7 bases outside the gene matches. The CDR3, as DNA: TGTGCCAGCAGTTCAACGACTAGCGGGAGTGGAGATACGCAGTATTTT. This encodes CASSSTTSGSGDTQYF.

The rearrangement uses TRBV20-1 and TRBJ2-1; 11 bases match TRBD2. This CDR3 has 16 residues. The J segment lost 10 bases and the V segment lost 1 base, leaving 12 bases of the junction unmatched. The germline CDR1 and CDR2 sequences are DFQATT and SNEGSKA (reference sequence). The CDR3 spells CSARVPTSGRGGEQFF. In DNA form, the CDR3 reads TGCAGTGCTAGAGTCCCAACTAGCGGGAGAGGGGGCGAGCAGTTCTTC.

The V and J genes are TRBV10-3 and TRBJ2-7; 14 bases match TRBD2. V was clipped by 10 bases and J by 7 bases; unmatched bases: 15. Germline loops: CDR1 ENHRY, CDR2 SYGVKD. There are 16 residues in the CDR3. The CDR3 DNA follows: TGTGCCACCGGGACTAGCGGGAGTACTATCCCGGAGGAGCAGTACTTC. Translation: CATGTSGSTIPEEQYF.

The rearrangement uses TRBV5-1 and TRBJ2-7; no firm D call. This CDR3 spans 14 amino acids. CDR1 is SGHRS, CDR2 YFSETQ, per germline. Trimming removed 0 bases from V and 0 bases from J, with 7 bases in between. The CDR3 DNA follows: TGCGCCAGCAGCTTGGCCTGGGGCTCCTACGAGCAGTACTTC. This encodes CASSLAWGSYEQYF.

This clonotype was counted only a few times. This chain joins TRBV14 and TRBJ2-2, with a weak D call TRBD1 (5 bases). Trimming took off 0 bases at V and 3 bases at J, with 11 bases between the two ends. Germline CDR1 and CDR2: SGHDN and FVKESK. The CDR3 loop spans 16 amino acids. The CDR3, as DNA: TGTGCCAGCAGCCAAGAAGCAGGGTGGGACACCGGGGAGCTGTTTTTT. Its translation: CASSQEAGWDTGELFF.

Here the CDR3 reads CASSYSSGGGSGANVLTF. The CDR3 DNA follows: TGTGCCAGCAGTTACTCGAGCGGGGGAGGCTCTGGGGCCAACGTCCTGACTTTC. The chain employs TRBV6-5 and TRBJ2-6; TRBD2 aligns across 8 bases. Germline trimming cut 0 bases from V and 0 bases from J; bases unmatched to any gene: 4. The V gene's germline CDR1 is MNHEY and CDR2 SVGAGI. The CDR3 totals 18 residues.

This clonotype was recorded a few times. This chain uses TRBV20-1 with TRBJ2-7; TRBD2 might be the D (7 bases). Looked up from germline, CDR1 is DFQATT and CDR2 is SNEGSKA (reference sequence). CDR3 length equals 12 residues. V was clipped by 6 bases and J by 2 bases, with 11 bases between them. In DNA, the CDR3 is TGCAGTGCAGGGGGGGCCGCCTACGAGCAGTACTTC. Translation gives CSAGGAAYEQYF.

V and J are TRBV9 and TRBJ2-1; perhaps TRBD2 as D (6 bases). V shed 3 bases and J shed 8 bases, with 21 bases lying between them. The germline V gene encodes CDR1 SGDLS and CDR2 YYNGEE. This CDR3 has 16 amino acids. The CDR3 spells CASSGGRTKSLDEQFF. The CDR3 DNA follows: TGTGCCAGCAGCGGGGGTAGGACTAAGTCCCTCGATGAGCAGTTCTTC. Supplemented by reference TRBV9 and TRBJ2-1, the full variable domain reads DSGVTQTPKHLITATGQRVTLRCSPRSGDLSVYWYQQSLDQGLQFLIQYYNGEERAKGNILERFSAQQFPDLHSELNLSSLELGDSALYFCASSGGRTKSLDEQFFGPGTRLTVL.

This clonotype was seen a handful of times. The chain combines TRBV20-1 with TRBJ2-2; no clear D. This CDR3 is 14 amino acids long. Looked up from germline, CDR1 is DFQATT and CDR2 is SNEGSKA (reference sequence). Trimming left V 3 bases short and J 2 bases short, with 10 bases between. The CDR3 nucleotides are TGCAGTGCTAGTTATGGGTCTAACACCGGGGAGCTGTTTTTT. As protein: CSASYGSNTGELFF.

A few counts support this clonotype. The chain uses TRBV2 and TRBJ1-1, with 8 nucleotides matching TRBD1. CDR1 SNHLY and CDR2 FYNNEI come from the germline V gene. CDR3 length equals 14 residues. J was trimmed by 3 bases and V by 4 bases; bases with no gene match: 4. The CDR3, as DNA: TGTGCCAGCAGTGTCGGACAGGGACACACTGAAGCTTTCTTT. Amino acids: CASSVGQGHTEAFF.